The clone carrying this T cell receptor (beta chain) came up a few times. Its antigen is not identified. RNA transcripts served as the template for amplifying TCR beta CDR3 regions. An initial round of RT-PCR targeting the TCR CDR3 relied on the HTBI primer set. TCRdb ran MiXCR on the multiplex PCR reads and lists one entry per CDR3 protein. Of roughly 290,000 distinct CDR3 sequences listed, 15% to 20% are singletons. This record comes from a study of T cells in Graves' hyperthyroidism and ophthalmopathy. The overall study: Once the initial diagnosis was made, peripheral blood was obtained before any treatment. The study's findings and limits: Ophthalmopathy and stable hyperthyroidism were told apart by a 13 V-J model. Ophthalmopathy, as predicted by the model, came a median about seven months after the prediction. Within blood appeared most thyroid clonotypes that had expanded above 0.001.

Material for sequencing was blood. The sequence was collected from a woman aged 55 to 70 with Graves' ophthalmopathy.

The CDR3 bases are TGTGCCAGCTCACCATTTGGGACTCCAAGCTCCTACGAGCAGTACTTC. As protein: CASSPFGTPSSYEQYF. The J gene is TRBJ2-7, the V gene TRBV18; weak D call: TRBD2 (6 bases). The CDR3 loop spans 16 amino acids. The V gene's germline CDR1 is KGHSH and CDR2 LQKENI. V was pared by 2 bases and J by 0 bases, with 14 bases between.